The 16 T cell receptor beta chains listed next were all sequenced from one sample in a study of human T cells and chemical hapten exposure. TCRdb reanalysed the RACE reads using MiXCR and keeps one entry per CDR3 protein. Among 69,000 or so distinct CDR3 sequences, about 9.4% were seen once, and the ten largest hold 6.8%. Indicated time point: patch test 2, 6 weeks after DPC sensitization. Noted treatment: therapeutic diphenylcyclopropenone sensitization with weekly scalp DPC. Source: whole blood, taken in connection with sensitization to the hapten diphenylcyclopropenone (DPC). The receptors derive from a woman aged 45 to 65 with alopecia areata. Some clones in this sample may be carry-over from other donors' samples.

This clonotype has ten or more counts. The gene calls are TRBV30 and TRBJ1-3; no reliable D call. V gave up 0 bases and J gave up 2 bases, with 8 bases separating them. Germline CDR1 reads GTSNPN; CDR2 reads SVGIG (reference sequence). The CDR3 is made up of 14 amino acids. The CDR3 sequence is CAWSVGSPGNTIYF. CDR3 coding DNA: TGTGCCTGGAGTGTAGGTTCTCCTGGAAACACCATATATTTT.

This clonotype came up a few times. This chain connects TRBV11-3 to TRBJ2-1; 13 bases line up with TRBD2. Germline CDR1 is SGHNT and CDR2 is YENEEA. The CDR3 covers 15 residues. V lost 5 bases, J lost 9 bases, and 7 bases stayed unmatched. The CDR3 DNA sequence: TGTGCCAGCAGCCAAGGACTAGCGGGAGTTGTTGAGCAGTTCTTC. This encodes CASSQGLAGVVEQFF.

This clonotype was counted at least ten times. The chain couples TRBV3-1 to TRBJ1-2; weak D call: TRBD1 (5 bases). Germline V gives CDR1 LGHDT, CDR2 YNNKEL (reference sequence). The ends were cut back, 1 base at V and 4 bases at J, with 10 bases in the middle. The CDR3 sequence is 14 residues long. CDR3 in DNA: TGTGCCAGCAGCCAAGCGGGGACCGGCTATGGCTACACCTTC. Its translation is CASSQAGTGYGYTF.

The chain carries TRBV29-1 and TRBJ1-3; TRBD1 might be the D (6 bases). The CDR3 loop spans 14 amino acids. Germline V gene sequence: CDR1 SQVTM, CDR2 ANQGSEA. V was clipped by 0 bases and J by 4 bases, with 10 bases between them. This CDR3 reads CSVEDSRGGNTIYF. CDR3 nucleotide sequence: TGCAGCGTTGAAGATAGCAGGGGAGGAAACACCATATATTTT.

The sample holds many counts of this clonotype. The chain joins TRBV7-6 to TRBJ2-1; D is unclear. CDR1 and CDR2 from the germline V gene are SGHVS and FNYEAQ. Trimming took off 1 base at V and 0 bases at J, with 16 bases between the two ends. The CDR3 extends over 18 amino acids. The CDR3 region is CASSLGMWPMSSYNEQFF. The CDR3 DNA follows: TGTGCCAGCAGCTTAGGTATGTGGCCAATGAGCTCCTACAATGAGCAGTTCTTC.

This clonotype was counted at least ten times. The chain employs TRBV19 and TRBJ2-2; TRBD1 aligns across 9 bases. V was pared by 7 bases and J by 6 bases, with 9 bases of the junction left unmatched. Germline V gives CDR1 LNHDA, CDR2 SQIVND (reference sequence). CDR3 length: 15 residues. Here the CDR3 reads CASTQSDRGAGELFF. The DNA of the CDR3 is TGTGCCAGTACCCAATCGGACAGGGGTGCCGGGGAGCTGTTTTTT.

This clonotype was counted ten times or more. The chain joins TRBV29-1 to TRBJ2-7; D assignment may be TRBD1 or TRBD2 (5 bases each). This CDR3 is built from 13 residues. With 6 bases removed from V and 1 base from J, the gap between germline ends came to 13 bases. Per germline, CDR1 SQVTM and CDR2 ANQGSEA. The CDR3 DNA reads as TGCAGCGTAGACCGGGACGGTTCCTACGAGCAGTACTTC. Protein sequence: CSVDRDGSYEQYF.

The V and J genes are TRBV19 and TRBJ1-1, with D uncertain. Germline V gene sequence: CDR1 LNHDA, CDR2 SQIVND (reference sequence). This CDR3 has 14 residues. Trimming took 6 bases from V and 0 from J, leaving 11 bases between them. This CDR3 reads CASSLFPVNTEAFF. The CDR3 DNA follows: TGTGCCAGTAGCCTGTTCCCCGTGAACACTGAAGCTTTCTTT.

This clonotype was detected many times. The rearrangement links TRBV9 to TRBJ1-6; D gene unclear. The CDR3 covers 12 residues. Trimming shortened V by 4 bases and J by 10 bases, and 9 bases separated the two germline ends. Germline CDR1 and CDR2: SGDLS and YYNGEE. Here the CDR3 DNA reads TGTGCCAGCAGCTTCCAAGGATCACCCCTCCACTTT. Translating gives CASSFQGSPLHF.

The table lists this clonotype with a count of one. A much larger clonotype is one base distant, so this may be a read error. The V and J genes are TRBV7-9 and TRBJ2-1, with TRBD2 identical over 9 bases. J was trimmed by 9 bases and V by 10 bases; bases with no gene match: 16. This CDR3 contains 15 residues. CDR1 is SEHNR and CDR2 is FQNEAQ in the germline V gene (reference sequence). Here the CDR3 DNA reads TGTGCCACCCACCATAGCGGGAGTGAGGGGAGTGAGCAGTTCTTC. Encoded protein: CATHHSGSEGSEQFF.

There are many counts of this clonotype. This sequence joins TRBV29-1 and TRBJ1-1; D possibly corresponds to TRBD1 (5 bases). The CDR3 spans 14 residues. V was pared by 1 base and J by 5 bases, with 14 bases between. The V gene's germline CDR1 is SQVTM and CDR2 ANQGSEA. The CDR3: CSVEGKGLGTEAFF. CDR3 DNA sequence: TGCAGCGTTGAAGGAAAGGGGCTCGGGACTGAAGCTTTCTTT.

This clonotype appeared many times. The chain couples TRBV3-1 to TRBJ2-1, with 9 bases fitting TRBD1. The length of the CDR3 is 15 residues. CDR1 and CDR2 from the germline V gene are LGHDT and YNNKEL (reference sequence). Germline trimming cut 3 bases from V and 6 bases from J; bases unmatched to any gene: 6. Here the CDR3 DNA reads TGTGCCAGCAGCCAGGACGGGACAGGGACCAATGAGCAGTTCTTC. Protein: CASSQDGTGTNEQFF.

This clonotype was recorded many times. This chain links TRBV14 with TRBJ2-7; possibly TRBD2 for D (6 bases). With 5 bases removed from V and 0 bases from J, the gap between germline ends came to 17 bases. This CDR3 is 16 amino acids long. Germline assignment: CDR1 SGHDN and CDR2 FVKESK. The CDR3 protein is CASSNAQRVPSYEQYF. CDR3 nucleotide sequence: TGTGCCAGCAGCAACGCCCAGCGGGTGCCCTCCTACGAGCAGTACTTC.

This clonotype has at least ten counts. J is TRBJ1-5 and V is TRBV27, with D possibly being TRBD1 (5 bases). Germline CDR1 is MNHEY and CDR2 is SMNVEV (reference sequence). The V end was cut by 3 bases, the J end by 5 bases, with 11 bases between. The CDR3 consists of 14 residues. The CDR3 sequence is CASSLGGGHQPQHF. The DNA of the CDR3 is TGTGCCAGCAGTTTGGGGGGGGGTCATCAGCCCCAGCATTTT.

In its sample, this clonotype was seen many times. The V gene is TRBV3-1, the J gene TRBJ2-4; D gene uncertain. CDR3 length equals 16 residues. The V gene lost 4 bases and the J gene lost 0 bases, with 13 bases spanning the gap. Germline lookup yields CDR1 LGHDT and CDR2 YNNKEL (reference sequence). The CDR3 DNA is TGTGCCAGCAGCCCGACCCTAGGAGTAGCCAAAAACATTCAGTACTTC. Translated, it gives CASSPTLGVAKNIQYF.

This clonotype was seen only a few times. The V call is TRBV6-1, the J call TRBJ2-1; the match to TRBD2 covers 13 bases. The CDR3 length is 16 residues. The ends lost 7 bases at V and 10 bases at J; junction bases unmatched: 13. The germline V gene has CDR1 MNHNS and CDR2 SASEGT. Written as DNA, the CDR3 is TGTGCCAGCAAGGCCACCGGGACTAGCGGGATTGGCGAGCAGTTCTTC. Its translation: CASKATGTSGIGEQFF.